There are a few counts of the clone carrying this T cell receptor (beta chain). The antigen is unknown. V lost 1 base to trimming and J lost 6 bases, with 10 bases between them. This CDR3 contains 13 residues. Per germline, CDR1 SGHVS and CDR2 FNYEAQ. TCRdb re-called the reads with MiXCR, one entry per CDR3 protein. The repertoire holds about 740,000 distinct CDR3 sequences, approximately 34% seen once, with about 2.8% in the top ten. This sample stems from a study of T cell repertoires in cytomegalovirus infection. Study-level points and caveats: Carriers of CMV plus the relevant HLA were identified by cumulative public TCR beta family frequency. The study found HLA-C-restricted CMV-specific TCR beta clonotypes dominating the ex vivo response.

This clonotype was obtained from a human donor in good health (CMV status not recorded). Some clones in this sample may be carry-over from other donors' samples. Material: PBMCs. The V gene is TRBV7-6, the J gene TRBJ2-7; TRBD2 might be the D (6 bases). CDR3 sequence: CASSLEIGGEQYF. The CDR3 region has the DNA TGTGCCAGCAGCTTAGAAATCGGGGGCGAGCAGTACTTC. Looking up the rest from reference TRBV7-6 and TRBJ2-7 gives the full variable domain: GAGVSQSPRYKVTKRGQDVALRCDPISGHVSLYWYRQALGQGPEFLTYFNYEAQQDKSGLPNDRFSAERPEGSISTLTIQRTEQRDSAMYRCASSLEIGGEQYFGPGTRLTVT.